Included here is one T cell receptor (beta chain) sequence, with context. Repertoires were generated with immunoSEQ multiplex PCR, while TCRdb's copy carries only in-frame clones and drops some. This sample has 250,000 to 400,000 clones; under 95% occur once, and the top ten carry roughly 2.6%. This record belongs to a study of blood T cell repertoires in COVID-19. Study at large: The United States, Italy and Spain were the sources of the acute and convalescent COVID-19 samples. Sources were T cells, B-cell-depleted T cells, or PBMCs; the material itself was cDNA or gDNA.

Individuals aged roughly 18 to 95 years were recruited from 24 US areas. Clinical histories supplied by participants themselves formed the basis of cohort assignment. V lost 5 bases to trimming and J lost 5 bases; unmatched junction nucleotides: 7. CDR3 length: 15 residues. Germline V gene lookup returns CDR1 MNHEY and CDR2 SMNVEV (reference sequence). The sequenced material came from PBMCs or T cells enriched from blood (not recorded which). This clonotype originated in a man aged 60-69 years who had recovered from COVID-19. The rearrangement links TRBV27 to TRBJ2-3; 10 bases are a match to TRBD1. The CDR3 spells CASSPGQGPRDTQYF. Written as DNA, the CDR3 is TGTGCCAGCAGTCCGGGACAGGGGCCCCGAGATACGCAGTATTTT.